Listed here are 26 T cell receptor beta chains from one sample, sequenced in a study of blood T cell repertoires in COVID-19. Measured with immunoSEQ multiplex PCR; TCRdb has only the in-frame clones, and not every one. The sample shows 220,000 or so clones, roughly 80% of them seen only once. Sequencing was done on a sample of peripheral blood. The receptors were gathered from a woman aged 30 to 39 who had recovered from COVID-19.

This clone was picked up one time. The J gene is TRBJ2-1, the V gene TRBV18, with 8 bases fitting TRBD1. The CDR3 runs to 14 residues. CDR1 KGHSH and CDR2 LQKENI come from the germline V gene. Trimming took 3 bases from V and 11 from J; bases not matched to a gene: 9. The CDR3 protein is CASSPDRVTIQQFF. The CDR3 region has the DNA TGTGCCAGCTCACCGGACAGGGTGACTATACAGCAGTTCTTC. The full variable domain, completed using reference TRBV18 and TRBJ2-1, is NAGVMQNPRHLVRRRGQEARLRCSPMKGHSHVYWYRQLPEEGLKFMVYLQKENIIDESGMPKERFSAEFPKEGPSILRIQQVVRGDSAAYFCASSPDRVTIQQFFGPGTRLTVL.

This clone was recorded once. The V gene is TRBV6-1, the J gene TRBJ2-1, with a tentative D call TRBD1 (8 bases). The CDR3 consists of 17 residues. Trimming left V 1 base short and J 4 bases short, with 17 bases between. CDR1 is MNHNS and CDR2 is SASEGT in the germline V gene. The CDR3, as DNA: TGTGCCAGCAGTGAAGGGAGCGGGACAGGTCCTTACAATGAGCAGTTCTTC. Amino acids: CASSEGSGTGPYNEQFF.

V and J are TRBV30 and TRBJ2-1, with a weak D call TRBD2 (6 bases). V gave up 2 bases and J gave up 2 bases, with 13 bases separating them. The CDR3 is 15 amino acids. Germline values: CDR1 GTSNPN, CDR2 SVGIG (reference sequence). The CDR3 region has the DNA TGTGCCTGGAGTTTCGGCACGGGGGCCTACAATGAGCAGTTCTTC. Translating gives CAWSFGTGAYNEQFF.

The chain joins TRBV2 to TRBJ1-1; D uncertain. Germline loops: CDR1 SNHLY, CDR2 FYNNEI. The germline V and J ends were trimmed by 6 bases and 0 bases, with 14 bases remaining between them. The CDR3 contains 15 residues. The CDR3: CASSPDTKMNTEAFF. DNA of the CDR3: TGTGCCAGCAGCCCCGACACCAAGATGAACACTGAAGCTTTCTTT.

The chain couples TRBV6-2 or TRBV6-3 to TRBJ1-1, with 10 bases identical to TRBD1. The V gene's germline CDR1 is MNHEY and CDR2 SVGEGT. J lost 5 bases, V lost 5 bases, and 8 bases had no gene match. CDR3 length equals 15 residues. The CDR3 DNA is TGTGCCAGCAGTCGGCCGACAGGGGGCCGTACTGAAGCTTTCTTT. Protein product: CASSRPTGGRTEAFF.

This clone occurred a few times. The chain recombines TRBV7-2 with TRBJ1-4; 8 bases fit TRBD1. The V segment lost 6 bases and the J segment 0 bases; nucleotides outside the gene matches: 3. The germline V gene has CDR1 SGHTA and CDR2 FQGNSA. The length of the CDR3 is 15 residues. CDR3 loop: CASSSQGATNEKLFF. The CDR3 region has the DNA TGTGCCAGCAGTTCACAGGGGGCAACTAATGAAAAACTGTTTTTT.

This clone was seen a handful of times. A much larger clone is a single base away; this may be a read error. V is TRBV5-4 and J is TRBJ1-6; D gene ambiguous. This CDR3 has 12 residues. Trimming shortened V by 2 bases and J by 5 bases, and 2 bases separated the two germline ends. Germline V lookup: CDR1 SGHNT, CDR2 YYREEE (reference sequence). In DNA form, the CDR3 reads TGTGCCAGCAGCTTCGATAATTCACCCCTCCACTTT. This codes for CASSFDNSPLHF.

The rearrangement joins TRBV18 to TRBJ2-5, with 8 bases that match TRBD2. This CDR3 has 15 residues. Germline V lookup: CDR1 KGHSH, CDR2 LQKENI. With V trimmed by 4 bases and J by 3 bases, 7 bases remained unmatched. DNA of the CDR3: TGTGCCAGCTCACGATTATCGGGACTAGAAGAGACCCAGTACTTC. This encodes CASSRLSGLEETQYF.

This clone was detected only once. The chain uses TRBV27 and TRBJ2-7, with D maybe TRBD1 (6 bases). V shed 5 bases and J shed 10 bases, with 24 bases lying between them. This CDR3 spans 15 amino acids. Germline V gene lookup returns CDR1 MNHEY and CDR2 SMNVEV (reference sequence). The CDR3 nucleotides are TGTGCCAGCAGTCCGTGGACAGTCGGGGCGATTGAACAGTACTTC. Its protein is CASSPWTVGAIEQYF.

This chain joins TRBV5-4 and TRBJ1-5; 8 nucleotides line up with TRBD1. With V trimmed by 4 bases and J by 3 bases, 3 bases remained unmatched. The CDR3 runs 14 residues. Looked up from germline, CDR1 is SGHNT and CDR2 is YYREEE (reference sequence). The CDR3 reads CASSMTGDNQPQHF. CDR3 nucleotide sequence: TGTGCCAGCAGCATGACAGGGGACAATCAGCCCCAGCATTTT.

This rearrangement joins TRBV6-5 to TRBJ2-4; no definite D call. Trimming left V 2 bases short and J 1 base short, with 6 bases between. Germline V gene lookup returns CDR1 MNHEY and CDR2 SVGAGI. The CDR3 loop spans 14 amino acids. This chain's CDR3 is CASSYRGAKNIQYF. CDR3 coding DNA: TGTGCCAGCAGTTACCGAGGTGCCAAAAACATTCAGTACTTC.

This chain joins TRBV28 and TRBJ2-7; D perhaps matches TRBD1 (6 bases). Germline assignment: CDR1 MDHEN and CDR2 SYDVKM. The CDR3 sequence is 14 residues long. V was trimmed by 2 bases and J by 5 bases, leaving 13 bases between them. This CDR3 is CASSLGQNPHEQYF. The CDR3 coding sequence is TGTGCCAGCAGTTTAGGACAGAACCCCCACGAGCAGTACTTC.

This clone has just one count. The chain recombines TRBV5-6 with TRBJ2-1; D call uncertain. This CDR3 comprises 14 residues. Germline loops: CDR1 SGHDT, CDR2 YYEEEE. V lost 3 bases and J lost 7, with 14 bases in between. CDR3 coding DNA: TGTGCCAGCAGCTACCCTCGAGCGATGAATGAGCAGTTCTTC. Its protein product is CASSYPRAMNEQFF. Using reference TRBV5-6 and TRBJ2-1 for the parts outside the CDR3, the full variable domain is DAGVTQSPTHLIKTRGQQVTLRCSPKSGHDTVSWYQQALGQGPQFIFQYYEEEERQRGNFPDRFSGHQFPNYSSELNVNALLLGDSALYLCASSYPRAMNEQFFGPGTRLTVL.

V and J are TRBV7-3 and TRBJ1-6; TRBD1 matches 7 bases. This CDR3 is built from 14 residues. Germline V gene data show CDR1 as SGHTA and CDR2 as FQGTGA. Trimming at V came to 5 bases and at J to 7 bases, leaving 5 bases not matched to a gene. This CDR3 reads CASSEGQSNSPLHF. CDR3 sequence (DNA): TGTGCCAGCAGCGAGGGACAGTCAAATTCACCCCTCCACTTT.

The chain carries TRBV5-1 and TRBJ1-4; D not resolved. CDR3 length equals 13 residues. Germline CDR1 and CDR2: SGHRS and YFSETQ. The ends were cut back, 0 bases at V and 8 bases at J, with 8 bases in the middle. The CDR3 sequence: CASSLDSLEKLFF. Here the CDR3 DNA reads TGCGCCAGCAGCTTGGATAGTTTGGAAAAACTGTTTTTT.

This clone was seen once. V and J are TRBV24-1 and TRBJ2-7; perhaps TRBD1 as D (5 bases). There are 14 residues in the CDR3. Germline V gives CDR1 KGHDR, CDR2 SFDVKD. V was clipped by 4 bases and J by 5 bases, with 14 bases between them. CDR3 region: CATSDSREGDEQYF. CDR3 in DNA: TGTGCCACCAGTGACTCCAGGGAAGGAGACGAGCAGTACTTC.

The chain combines TRBV18 with TRBJ2-1, with D perhaps TRBD1 (6 bases). Trimming pared 7 bases from V and 6 bases from J, leaving 13 bases between. There are 13 residues in the CDR3. Germline V CDR1 and CDR2: KGHSH, LQKENI. The CDR3 protein is CASLQGLSNEQFF. The CDR3 DNA follows: TGTGCCAGCTTACAGGGTTTAAGCAATGAGCAGTTCTTC.

This clone was observed a handful of times. V is TRBV6-5 and J is TRBJ2-1; 10 bases line up with TRBD1. Germline lookup yields CDR1 MNHEY and CDR2 SVGAGI. J gave up 4 bases and V 6 bases, and 6 bases lay outside the gene matches. The CDR3 runs 15 residues. The CDR3 bases are TGTGCCAGCAGCGGACCGGGACAGGGGTACAATGAGCAGTTCTTC. Amino acids: CASSGPGQGYNEQFF.

This clone was detected a few times. J is TRBJ2-7 and V is TRBV23-1; TRBD2 aligns across 9 bases. TRBV23-1 is sorted into the ORF group, with uncertain function. The CDR3 runs 15 residues. The V gene end was trimmed by 8 bases and the J gene end by 0 bases; junction bases not matched to a gene: 8. The CDR3 spells CASGVAGGSSYEQYF. The CDR3 DNA follows: TGCGCCAGCGGCGTCGCGGGGGGGAGCTCCTACGAGCAGTACTTC.

V usage is TRBV7-3 and J usage is TRBJ2-6; D is undetermined. Trimming shortened V by 4 bases and J by 6 bases, and 10 bases separated the two germline ends. The CDR3 has 14 residues. Germline CDR1 and CDR2: SGHTA and FQGTGA. CDR3 region: CASSSGQKANVLTF. The CDR3 coding sequence is TGTGCCAGCAGCTCGGGTCAGAAGGCCAACGTCCTGACTTTC.

This clone was detected once. The chain uses TRBV18 and TRBJ2-1; a possible D gene is TRBD1 (6 bases). Trimming took off 4 bases at V and 8 bases at J, with 9 bases between the two ends. Germline CDR1 and CDR2: KGHSH and LQKENI. The CDR3 is 12 residues long. DNA of the CDR3: TGTGCCAGCTCACTCCAGGGGCATGAGCAGTTCTTC. It is translated as CASSLQGHEQFF.

The chain is built from TRBV29-1 and TRBJ2-7, with a weak D call TRBD1 (5 bases). CDR1 and CDR2 (germline): SQVTM, ANQGSEA. This CDR3 region has 13 residues. Trimming took 5 bases from V and 2 from J, leaving 13 bases between them. CDR3 in DNA: TGCAGCGTTTATTTCGGACACCCCTACGAGCAGTACTTC. Translation: CSVYFGHPYEQYF.

The chain has TRBV28 and TRBJ1-6, with a tentative D call TRBD1 (5 bases). The CDR3 is 14 residues long. V was clipped by 10 bases and J by 0 bases, with 10 bases between them. Germline V lookup: CDR1 MDHEN, CDR2 SYDVKM. The CDR3 nucleotides are TGTGCCACCCACAGGAGCTCCTATAATTCACCCCTCCACTTT. It encodes CATHRSSYNSPLHF.

The chain is built from TRBV5-1 and TRBJ2-7; maybe TRBD2 (6 bases). CDR1 and CDR2 from the germline V gene are SGHRS and YFSETQ. Trimming removed 3 bases at V and 5 bases at J, with 15 bases between. The CDR3 extends over 14 amino acids. The CDR3 DNA reads TGCGCCAGCAGCTCGAGTACTAGCTACAACGAGCAGTACTTC. Encoded protein: CASSSSTSYNEQYF.

The J gene is TRBJ1-2, the V gene TRBV6-4; TRBD1 might be the D (6 bases). V lost 2 bases, J lost 4 bases, and 11 bases lay in between. The CDR3 totals 14 residues. Per germline, CDR1 MRHNA and CDR2 SNTAGT. CDR3: CASSDGTGTYGYTF. CDR3 nucleotides: TGTGCCAGCAGTGACGGAACAGGGACCTATGGCTACACCTTC.

This chain uses TRBV19 with TRBJ1-5, with a weak D call TRBD1 (5 bases). Per germline, CDR1 LNHDA and CDR2 SQIVND (reference sequence). There are 12 residues in the CDR3. The germline V and J ends were trimmed by 7 bases and 7 bases, with 11 bases remaining between them. CDR3 coding DNA: TGTGCCAGTACGATTGGGGGGCAGCCCCAGCATTTT. Protein product: CASTIGGQPQHF.